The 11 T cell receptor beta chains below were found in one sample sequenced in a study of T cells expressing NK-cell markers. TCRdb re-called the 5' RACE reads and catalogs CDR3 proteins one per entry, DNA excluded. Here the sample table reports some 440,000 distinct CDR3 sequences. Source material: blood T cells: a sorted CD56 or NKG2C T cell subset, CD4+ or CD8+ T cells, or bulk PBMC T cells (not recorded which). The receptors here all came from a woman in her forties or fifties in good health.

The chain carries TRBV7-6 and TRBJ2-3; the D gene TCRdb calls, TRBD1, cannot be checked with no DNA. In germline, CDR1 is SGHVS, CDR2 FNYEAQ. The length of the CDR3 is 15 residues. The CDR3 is CASSPPGGTEDTQYF.

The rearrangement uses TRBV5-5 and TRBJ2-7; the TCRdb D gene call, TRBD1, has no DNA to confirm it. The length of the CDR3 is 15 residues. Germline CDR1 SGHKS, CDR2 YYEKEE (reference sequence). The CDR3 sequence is CASSPPGRDAYEQYF.

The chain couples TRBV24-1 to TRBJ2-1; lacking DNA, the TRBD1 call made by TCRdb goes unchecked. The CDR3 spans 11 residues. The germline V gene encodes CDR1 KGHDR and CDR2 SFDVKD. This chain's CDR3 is CATSALAEQFF.

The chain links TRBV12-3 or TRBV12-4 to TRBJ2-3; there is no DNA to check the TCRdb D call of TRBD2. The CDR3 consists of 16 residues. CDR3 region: CASSLGGRALGDTQYF.

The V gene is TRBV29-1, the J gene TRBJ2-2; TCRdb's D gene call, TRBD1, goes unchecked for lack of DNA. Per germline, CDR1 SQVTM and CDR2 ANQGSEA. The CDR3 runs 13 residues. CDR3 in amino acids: CSVGGTYIGELFF.

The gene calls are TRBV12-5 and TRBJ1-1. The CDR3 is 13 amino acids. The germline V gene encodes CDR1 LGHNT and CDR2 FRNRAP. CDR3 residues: CASGFGVSAEAFF.

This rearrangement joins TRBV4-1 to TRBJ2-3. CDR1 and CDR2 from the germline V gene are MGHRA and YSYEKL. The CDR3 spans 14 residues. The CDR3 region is CASSIRTIADTQYF.

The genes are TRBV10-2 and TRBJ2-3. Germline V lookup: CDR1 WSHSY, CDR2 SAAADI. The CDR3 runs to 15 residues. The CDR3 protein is CASSEFGQYTDTQYF.

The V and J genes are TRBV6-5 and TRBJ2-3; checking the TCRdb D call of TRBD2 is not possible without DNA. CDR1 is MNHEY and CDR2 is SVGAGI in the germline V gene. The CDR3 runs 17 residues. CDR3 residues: CASYQASGRVNTDTQYF.

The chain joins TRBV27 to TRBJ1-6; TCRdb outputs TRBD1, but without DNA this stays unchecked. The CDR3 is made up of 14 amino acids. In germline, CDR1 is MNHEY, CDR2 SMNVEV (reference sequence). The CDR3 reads CASGRDRTNSPLHF.

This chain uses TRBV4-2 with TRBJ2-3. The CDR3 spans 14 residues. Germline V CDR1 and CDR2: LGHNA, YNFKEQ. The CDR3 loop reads CASSQDIYRDTQYF.